This is a list of T cell receptor beta chains from one sample in a study of identical twins. TCRdb redid the calling of the 5' RACE reads with MiXCR, one entry per CDR3 protein. The sample lists 1.5 million to 2 million distinct CDR3 sequences; about 31% were seen once. Sequenced material: cord blood. These receptors were obtained from a newborn girl in good health. CDR3s include the opening cysteine and the closing phenylalanine or tryptophan. The D gene is left open where the match is weak. Not all rows give a size; the values are once, few, many and, for expanded clones, a class.

j_call clone_size v_call d_call cdr3_nt cdr3_aa
TRBJ2-5 few TRBV28 - TGTGCCAGCAGTGGGGGCCAGCAGCGGATGGAGACCCAGTACTTC CASSGGQQRMETQYF
TRBJ1-2 few TRBV20-1 - TGCAGTGCTAGGGCTTGGGGGGTCAGTAACTATGGCTACACCTTC CSARAWGVSNYGYTF
TRBJ2-7 - TRBV20-1 - TGCAGTGCTAGAGTCACGGACAGTCCCTACGAGCAGTACTTC CSARVTDSPYEQYF
TRBJ2-1 few TRBV6-5 TRBD2 TGTGCCAGCAGTTACTCGACTCGGCGGGAGAAGTCCTACAATGAGCAGTTCTTC CASSYSTRREKSYNEQFF
TRBJ2-7 - TRBV6-1 TRBD1 TGTGCCAGCAGCCGTGAGGTGGTGGTTCGGGACAGGGTCTACGAGCAGTACTTC CASSREVVVRDRVYEQYF
TRBJ1-2 - TRBV5-1 - TGCGCCAGCAGCTTGATCCAGGGAAGCTATGGCTACACCTTC CASSLIQGSYGYTF
TRBJ1-2 many TRBV20-1 TRBD1 TGCAGTGCTAGCGGACAGGCCTATGGCTACACCTTC CSASGQAYGYTF
TRBJ2-7 - TRBV29-1 - TGCAGCGTTGAAGATGAGAGCTCCTACGAGCAGTACTTC CSVEDESSYEQYF
TRBJ2-7 - TRBV6-6 - TGTGCCAGCAGTTACCTTGACGGCGGCGAGCAGTACTTC CASSYLDGGEQYF
TRBJ2-5 - TRBV4-1 - TGCGCCAGCAGCCAAGTCCAGGGCCACTACGAGCGGTACTTC CASSQVQGHYERYF
TRBJ2-3 few TRBV11-2 TRBD2 TGTGCCAGCAGCTTAGTCGGGACTACAGTGCCCACAGATACGCAGTATTTT CASSLVGTTVPTDTQYF
TRBJ1-6 few TRBV4-2 - TGTGCCAGCAGCCAAGTAACTGGGTCCGGCAATTCACCCCTCCACTTT CASSQVTGSGNSPLHF
TRBJ2-1 few TRBV20-1 TRBD2 TGCAGTGCTAGAGATCCGGCTAGCGGTTACAATGAGCAGTTCTTC CSARDPASGYNEQFF
TRBJ2-5 - TRBV6-1 - TGTGCCAGCAGATGGTCAACAGGGGAGCGGGAGCAGTACTTC CASRWSTGEREQYF
TRBJ2-5 few TRBV20-1 - TGCAGTGCTAGCCCCTACCGGGACATCAAGGAGACCCAGTACTTC CSASPYRDIKETQYF
TRBJ2-3 few TRBV20-1 - TGCAGTGCTGCCACCACTACCGGGACCAAAAGCACAGATACGCAGTATTTT CSAATTTGTKSTDTQYF
TRBJ1-2 - TRBV6-5 TRBD1 TGTGCCAGCGGTCCGGACAGGAGTCCCAACTATGGCTACACCTTC CASGPDRSPNYGYTF
TRBJ1-2 - TRBV7-9 TRBD1 TGTGCCAGCAGCTTAACGGACAGGGATGGCTACACCTTC CASSLTDRDGYTF
TRBJ2-7 few TRBV20-1 - TGCAGTGCTAGCCATTTACAGGGCTACGAGCAGTACTTC CSASHLQGYEQYF
TRBJ2-5 once TRBV12-3/TRBV12-4 - TGTGCCAGCAGTTTACCCTCGTGGTTTTTGGGAGGAGAGCAGTACTTC CASSLPSWFLGGEQYF
TRBJ2-3 few TRBV6-4 - TGTGCCAGCAGTGACTCCGGGCTGGGACTTTCCGAACACACAGATACGCAGTATTTT CASSDSGLGLSEHTDTQYF
TRBJ1-1 - TRBV4-1 - TGCGCCAGCAGCCTGGGGAGAGGGACGGTCATGAACACTGAAGCTTTCTTT CASSLGRGTVMNTEAFF
TRBJ1-2 once TRBV19 - TGTGCCAGTAGTGCAACAGGGACTGACTATGGCTACACCTTC CASSATGTDYGYTF
TRBJ1-1 few TRBV5-1 - TGCGCCAGCAGCTCTCCGACAGCCAAGCCTTTGAACACTGAAGCTTTCTTT CASSSPTAKPLNTEAFF
TRBJ2-1 few TRBV11-2 TRBD2 TGTGCCAGCAGCTTAGTCGGACTAGTGCACAATGAGCAGTTCTTC CASSLVGLVHNEQFF
TRBJ1-2 - TRBV5-1 TRBD1 TGCGCCAGCAGCTTGTCAGGGGGCCATGGCTACACCTTC CASSLSGGHGYTF
TRBJ2-2 - TRBV10-3 TRBD2 TGTGCCATCAGACTGACTAGCGCGGGTTCCGGGGAGCTGTTTTTT CAIRLTSAGSGELFF
TRBJ2-1 - TRBV11-2 TRBD2 TGTGCCAGCAGCTTAAGTGCCTTTCGCGGGAGGGGGTACAATGAGCAGTTCTTC CASSLSAFRGRGYNEQFF
TRBJ2-7 - TRBV27 - TGTGCCAGCAGTGTTCGGTGGGACTCACATGAGCAGTACTTC CASSVRWDSHEQYF
TRBJ2-5 - TRBV19 - TGTGCCAGTATTTCACGGGACACGGAGACCCAGTACTTC CASISRDTETQYF
TRBJ2-3 few TRBV6-1 TRBD1 TGTGCCACTACACCGGGACAGAGCACAGATACGCAGTATTTT CATTPGQSTDTQYF
TRBJ2-2 few TRBV25-1 - TGTGCCAGCAGTGGAGGGGGCACCGGGGAGCTGTTTTTT CASSGGGTGELFF
TRBJ2-1 few TRBV11-1 - TGTGCCAGCAGCTTAGGGACTATGCTTGAGCAGTTCTTC CASSLGTMLEQFF
TRBJ1-4 few TRBV6-1 - TGTGCCAGCAGTGAATTGCGGTTGTCGCCTAGAGAAAAACTGTTTTTT CASSELRLSPREKLFF
TRBJ2-7 many TRBV4-2 - TGTGCCAGCAGCCAAGACAGGGATGCCTACGAGCAGTACTTC CASSQDRDAYEQYF
TRBJ2-7 - TRBV20-1 - TGCAGTGCTATCCAACTAGGGGTGACCTACGAGCAGTACTTC CSAIQLGVTYEQYF
TRBJ2-1 - TRBV6-4 - TGTGCCAGCAGTGACTCCCCTCATATGGGGGGAGAAGAGTATGAGCAGTTCTTC CASSDSPHMGGEEYEQFF
TRBJ2-1 - TRBV9 TRBD2 TGTGCCAGCAGCCCCCGTAGCGGGGCGGCCTACAATGAGCAGTTCTTC CASSPRSGAAYNEQFF
TRBJ2-7 - TRBV5-1 - TGCGCCAGCAAGACGGGAAGGGACTACGAGCAGTACTTC CASKTGRDYEQYF
TRBJ2-7 few TRBV29-1 - TGCAGCGTTGTCCAGACACAAAAGGGGTACGAGCAGTACTTC CSVVQTQKGYEQYF
TRBJ2-3 few TRBV20-1 - TGCAGTGCTAGAGTACCTAGCAGGTACACAGATACGCAGTATTTT CSARVPSRYTDTQYF
TRBJ2-3 - TRBV4-2 - TGTGCCAGCAGCCAAGAGAGAGGGGTTGCAGATACGCAGTATTTT CASSQERGVADTQYF
TRBJ1-4 - TRBV20-1 TRBD1 TGCAGTGCTAGGAGAGGACAGGGGCGTTATGAAAAACTGTTTTTT CSARRGQGRYEKLFF
TRBJ2-7 many TRBV12-3/TRBV12-4 TRBD1 TGTGCCAGCAGTTTAACCTTACAGGGGTACTACGAGCAGTACTTC CASSLTLQGYYEQYF
TRBJ1-2 - TRBV5-5 - TGTGCCAGCAGCTTTTTGGCAGGAAACTATGGCTACACCTTC CASSFLAGNYGYTF
TRBJ2-1 - TRBV27 - TGTGCCAGCAGTTTATCCACAGTGTCTCATAACAATGAGCAGTTCTTC CASSLSTVSHNNEQFF
TRBJ1-2 once TRBV15 TRBD1 TGTGCCACCAGCAGAGTTATGACAGGGAACTATGGCTACACCTTC CATSRVMTGNYGYTF
TRBJ2-5 few TRBV7-9 - TGTGCCAGCAGCTTAGTGACTAGAGCACAAGAGACCCAGTACTTC CASSLVTRAQETQYF
TRBJ2-1 few TRBV5-4 - TGTGCCAGCAGCTTGAGAGGGGCTATGTACAATGAGCAGTTCTTC CASSLRGAMYNEQFF
TRBJ2-1 few TRBV18 - TGTGCCAGCTCACCACCAGCGCGGGATGAGCAGTTCTTC CASSPPARDEQFF
TRBJ2-5 - TRBV28 TRBD2 TGTGCCGGCTCCCCTCCGGGACTAGCGGACGAGACCCAGTACTTC CAGSPPGLADETQYF
TRBJ2-3 few TRBV5-1 - TGCGCCAGCAGCGCTACACAGGGAATGGATACGCAGTATTTT CASSATQGMDTQYF
TRBJ1-4 few TRBV15 - TGTGCCACCAGCAGAGCTGGTTTTGGGGAAAAACTGTTTTTT CATSRAGFGEKLFF
TRBJ2-6 many TRBV4-1 - TGCGCCAGCAGCCAAGTACACTCTGGGGCCAACGTCCTGACTTTC CASSQVHSGANVLTF
TRBJ2-7 few TRBV3-1 - TGTGCCAGCAGCCAGGCGCAGGGGTCGTACTACGAGCAGTACTTC CASSQAQGSYYEQYF
TRBJ2-1 few TRBV5-1 TRBD1 TGCGCCAGCAGCTTGTGGGGACAGGGACGCAATGAGCAGTTCTTC CASSLWGQGRNEQFF
TRBJ2-1 - TRBV4-1 - TGCGCCAGCAGCCAAGGAAAGCGCGCCTACAATGAGCAGTTCTTC CASSQGKRAYNEQFF